This entry is about one T cell receptor beta chain. CDR3 length: 14 amino acids. The V gene's germline CDR1 is SGHVS and CDR2 FQNEAQ. V dropped 4 bases and J dropped 8; count of bases not matched to a gene: 7. Here immunoSEQ multiplex PCR was the method, and the copy in TCRdb shows in-frame clones only, minus some. The sample records roughly 94,000 clones, less than 85% being singletons. These data originate in a study of control samples from healthy donors and cancer patients. The clonotype originates from a man between 65 and 85 years old with lung cancer. This chain joins TRBV7-8 and TRBJ1-2; 10 bases match TRBD1. Sequencing was performed on PBMCs. The DNA for the CDR3 is TGTGCCAGCAGCTCGCGGACAGGGGGTAGGGGCTACACCTTC. This codes for CASSSRTGGRGYTF.